A selection of T cell receptor beta chains follows, all from one sample in a study of metastatic and nonmetastatic thyroid tumors. Through MiXCR, TCRdb re-clonotyped the PCR reads. The table lists 43,000 or so clones, less than 20% of them singletons. Sequences were obtained from blood. The receptors were sampled from a female donor with papillary thyroid cancer or a benign thyroid nodule (not recorded which). Some clones in this sample may be carry-over from other donors' samples. CDR3s include the opening cysteine and the closing phenylalanine or tryptophan. Fields, in order: J gene, V gene, D gene, clone size, CDR3 DNA, CDR3 protein. D genes are given only for firm matches. Clone sizes are given selectively: once, few, many, or a class where the clone is expanded.

TRBJ1-1,TRBV24-1,-,few,TGTGCCAGCAGTTACTCGACCACGAACACTGAAGCTTTCTTT,CASSYSTTNTEAFF
TRBJ2-1,TRBV20-1,-,-,TGCAGTGCTAGAGGCGCAAACTATGAAGTAGTAAGCTCCTACAATGAGCAGTTCTTC,CSARGANYEVVSSYNEQFF
TRBJ2-3,TRBV11-2,-,-,TGTGCCAGCAGGGAGAGTAGGGCAGGCACGCAGTATTTT,CASRESRAGTQYF
TRBJ1-2,TRBV6-1,-,many,TGTGCCAGCAGCGGACTATTATTCTATGGCTACACCTTC,CASSGLLFYGYTF
TRBJ2-1,TRBV12-3/TRBV12-4,-,many,TGTGCCAGCTTGCGGGGAATCACGCGGGATGAGCAGTTCTTC,CASLRGITRDEQFF
TRBJ1-1,TRBV11-3,-,once,TGTGCCAGCAGCTTATTAACCGATACCGAAGCTTTCTTT,CASSLLTDTEAFF
TRBJ1-5,TRBV29-1,-,many,TGCAGCGTCTTGAGCAGGGATAGCAATCAGCCCCAGCATTTT,CSVLSRDSNQPQHF
TRBJ2-2,TRBV6-1,-,few,TGTGCCAGCAGTGACAAATTCGATTTCACCGGGGAGCTGTTTTTT,CASSDKFDFTGELFF
TRBJ1-2,TRBV7-2,-,-,TGTGCCAGCAGCTTAGCGCAGGGGTCTGGCTACACCTTC,CASSLAQGSGYTF
TRBJ1-2,TRBV29-1,-,many,TGCAGCGTTGTAAGGGACGGCTACACCTTC,CSVVRDGYTF
TRBJ1-1,TRBV12-3/TRBV12-4,TRBD1,-,TGTGCCAGCAGACCCTGGACAGGGAGTAACACTGAAGCGTTCTTT,CASRPWTGSNTEAFF
TRBJ2-3,TRBV6-1,TRBD2,few,TGTGCCAGCAGGGCCGGGGTCTCACTAGCGAGTATTACAGATACGCAGTATTTT,CASRAGVSLASITDTQYF
TRBJ1-4,TRBV28,-,-,TGTGCCAGCACCCCCGGGTCGGGAAAACTGTTTTTT,CASTPGSGKLFF
TRBJ2-1,TRBV11-2,-,many,TGTGCCAGCAGCTTATTCGATGAGCAGTTCTTC,CASSLFDEQFF
TRBJ2-7,TRBV27,TRBD2,medium-sized,TGTGCCAGCAGTCCATGGACTAGCGGGAGTGGTGAGCAGTACTTC,CASSPWTSGSGEQYF
TRBJ2-3,TRBV6-4,TRBD2,once,TGTGCCAGCAGTGACTATCGGGGCGTGGGCGGGAGCAACACAGATACGCAGTATTTT,CASSDYRGVGGSNTDTQYF
TRBJ2-7,TRBV6-2/TRBV6-3,TRBD2,medium-sized,TGTGCCAGCAGTTACTCGGGACTAGCGGGGTCCTACGAGCAGTACTTC,CASSYSGLAGSYEQYF
TRBJ1-5,TRBV5-1,TRBD1,many,TGCGCCAGCAGCTGGGGAGGGGGCTTGAATCAGCCCCAGCATTTT,CASSWGGGLNQPQHF
TRBJ2-1,TRBV2,-,few,TGTGCCAGCAGTTCCGGACATGATGAGCAGTTCTTC,CASSSGHDEQFF
TRBJ2-3,TRBV5-6,TRBD2,many,TGTGCCAGCAGCTTGGATCTAGCGGGAGAGATAGATACGCAGTATTTT,CASSLDLAGEIDTQYF
TRBJ1-2,TRBV27,TRBD1,few,TGTGCCAGTCGTGCCCGTGCAGGGGGCGCGGGAAGCTATGTCTACACCTTC,CASRARAGGAGSYVYTF
TRBJ2-7,TRBV10-3,-,many,TGTGCCATCAGTGTTGGCAGGGACTACGAGCAGTACTTC,CAISVGRDYEQYF
TRBJ2-3,TRBV15,TRBD1,many,TGTGCCACCAGCAGAGACTTCAGGGGGCTGAAGGATACGCAGTATTTT,CATSRDFRGLKDTQYF
TRBJ1-1,TRBV13,-,-,TGTGCCAGCAGCTTAACAGGAAGGAACACTGAAGCTTTCTTT,CASSLTGRNTEAFF
TRBJ2-1,TRBV19,TRBD1,many,TGTGCCAGTAGGGCCGGGACAGGGGAATACAATGAGCAGTTCTTC,CASRAGTGEYNEQFF
TRBJ2-7,TRBV6-1,TRBD1,many,TGTGCCAGCAGTCACGGACAGGGGGTAGACGAGCAGTACTTC,CASSHGQGVDEQYF
TRBJ1-2,TRBV11-2,-,-,TGTGCCAGCAGCCTCGACGGGTTTGGCTACACCTTC,CASSLDGFGYTF
TRBJ1-2,TRBV12-3/TRBV12-4,-,few,TGTGCCAGCAGTTTAGGAAGGAGCTATGGCTACACCTTC,CASSLGRSYGYTF
TRBJ2-1,TRBV4-2,-,many,TGTGCCAGCAGCCAAGAGGAATCCCCCTACAATGAGCAGTTCTTC,CASSQEESPYNEQFF
TRBJ2-5,TRBV6-1,-,many,TGTGCCAGCAGTGTCGGAGGGGGCGAAGAGACCCAGTACTTC,CASSVGGGEETQYF
TRBJ2-2,TRBV6-1,TRBD2,medium-sized,TGTGCCAGCAGGCGGACTAGCGGGGATAGCGGGGAGCTGTTTTTT,CASRRTSGDSGELFF
TRBJ2-5,TRBV5-4,TRBD2,-,TGTGCCAGCAGATTTGCAAGCGGGAGTTACGGTGAGACCCAGTACTTC,CASRFASGSYGETQYF